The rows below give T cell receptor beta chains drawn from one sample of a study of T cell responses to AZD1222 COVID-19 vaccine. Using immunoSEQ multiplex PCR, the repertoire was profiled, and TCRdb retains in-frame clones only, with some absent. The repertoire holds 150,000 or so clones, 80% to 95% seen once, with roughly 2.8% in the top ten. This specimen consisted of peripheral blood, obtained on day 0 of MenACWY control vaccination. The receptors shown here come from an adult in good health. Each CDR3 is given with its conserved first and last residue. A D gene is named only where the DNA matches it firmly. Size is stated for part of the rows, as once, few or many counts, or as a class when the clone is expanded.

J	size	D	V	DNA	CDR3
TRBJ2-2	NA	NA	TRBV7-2	TGTGCCAGCAGCCGGGGGACGGGCGGGGAGCTGTTTTTT	CASSRGTGGELFF
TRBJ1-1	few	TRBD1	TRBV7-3	TGTGCCAGCAGCCCGACAGGGGGATCGAACACTGAAGCTTTCTTT	CASSPTGGSNTEAFF
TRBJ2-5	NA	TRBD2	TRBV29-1	TGCAGCGTTGATCGACCCACCGGGACTAAGGACTTC	CSVDRPTGTKDF
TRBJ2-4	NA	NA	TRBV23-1	TGCGCCAGCCGTCCAGGACGGAGGAAAAACATTCAGTACTTC	CASRPGRRKNIQYF
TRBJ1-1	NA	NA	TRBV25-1	TGTGCCAGCAGTGACCTGACACCCTCAACTGAAGCTTTCTTT	CASSDLTPSTEAFF
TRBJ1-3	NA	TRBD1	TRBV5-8	TGTGCCAGCAGTAAACAGGGGGCCCCTGGAAACACCATATATTTT	CASSKQGAPGNTIYF
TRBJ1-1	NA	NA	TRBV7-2	TGTGCCAGCCACCCCAGGGCGGGCTTGAACACTGAAGCTTTCTTT	CASHPRAGLNTEAFF
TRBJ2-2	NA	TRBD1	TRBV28	TGTGCCAGCAGTTTGACAGGGGGCGCCTCCGGGGAGCTGTTTTTT	CASSLTGGASGELFF
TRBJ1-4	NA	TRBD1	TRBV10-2	TGCGCCAGCAGTGAGGGAGACAGGGGGCTGCTTAATGAAAAACTGTTTTTT	CASSEGDRGLLNEKLFF
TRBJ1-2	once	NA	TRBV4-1	TGCGCCAGCAGCCAAGACGAACAGGGAGGACTCTATGGCTACACCTTC	CASSQDEQGGLYGYTF
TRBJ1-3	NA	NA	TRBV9	TGTGCCAGCAGACAGGGTCTAGGATCTGGAAACACCATATATTTT	CASRQGLGSGNTIYF
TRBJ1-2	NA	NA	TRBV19	TGTGCCAGTAGTATAGGAGGAGGGGACGTTTATGGCTACACCTTC	CASSIGGGDVYGYTF
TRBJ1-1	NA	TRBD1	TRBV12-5	TGTGCTAGTGGGCTGACAGGGATGGCTGAAGCTTTCTTT	CASGLTGMAEAFF
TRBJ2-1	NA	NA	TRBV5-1	TGCGCCAGCAGCCCGACAGAGAGTTTAGGTGAGCAGTTCTTC	CASSPTESLGEQFF
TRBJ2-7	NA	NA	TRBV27	TGTGCCAGCAGTTTTAGAGCGGTCCCATCCTACGAGCAGTACTTC	CASSFRAVPSYEQYF
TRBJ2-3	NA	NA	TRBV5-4	TGTGCCAGCAGCTTGGGAGGTAGGGACCCCACAGATACGCAGTATTTT	CASSLGGRDPTDTQYF
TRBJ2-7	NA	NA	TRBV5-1	TGCGCCAGCAGCTTGGACAGATCCTACGAGCAGTACTTC	CASSLDRSYEQYF
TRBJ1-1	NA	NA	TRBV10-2	TGCGCCAGCTCCCGCGGCCTTACGGGGACTGAAGCTTTCTTT	CASSRGLTGTEAFF
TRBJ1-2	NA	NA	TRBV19	TGTGCCAGTAGTATCCCGACAGCTAATGGGGGCTACACCTTC	CASSIPTANGGYTF
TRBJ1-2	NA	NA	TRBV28	TGTGCCAGCAGACCCCCCGACAGGCCCTCTAACTATGGCTACACCTTC	CASRPPDRPSNYGYTF
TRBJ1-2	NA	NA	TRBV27	TGTGCCAGCAGTTCCCTAGGGGGTGACGACTATGGCTACACCTTC	CASSSLGGDDYGYTF
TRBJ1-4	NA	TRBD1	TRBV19	TGTGCCACAGGGACAGCCAAACTGTTTTTT	CATGTAKLFF
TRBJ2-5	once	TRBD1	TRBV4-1	TGCGCCAGCAGCCAAACAGGGGGAGAGACCCAGTACTTC	CASSQTGGETQYF
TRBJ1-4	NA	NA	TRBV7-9	TGTGCCAGCAGCTTATGGGCGGGTGAAAAACTGTTTTTT	CASSLWAGEKLFF
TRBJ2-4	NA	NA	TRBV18	TGTGCCAGCTCACCACCCGGAGGTGGAGCCAAAAACATTCAGTACTTC	CASSPPGGGAKNIQYF
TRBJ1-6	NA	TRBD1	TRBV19	TGTGCCAGTAGTATGACAGGGATCACCTATAATTCACCCCTCCACTTT	CASSMTGITYNSPLHF
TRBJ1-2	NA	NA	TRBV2	TGTGCCAGCAGGGGGGGCGGCGATGGCTACACCTTC	CASRGGGDGYTF
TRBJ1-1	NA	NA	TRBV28	TGTGCCAGCAGTTTATTTACGGGGGTGGCCACTGAAGCTTTCTTT	CASSLFTGVATEAFF
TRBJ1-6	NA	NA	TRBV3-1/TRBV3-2	TGTGCCAGCAGCCTTGAGGGGGGCTCGGGTGGCACGAATTCACCCCTCCACTTT	CASSLEGGSGGTNSPLHF
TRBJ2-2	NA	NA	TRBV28	TGTGCCAGCAGTTTTAGGGCGGGGACCGGGGAGCTGTTTTTT	CASSFRAGTGELFF
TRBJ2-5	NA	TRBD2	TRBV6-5	TGTGCCAGCAGCTCTAGCGGGAAACAGACCCAGTACTTC	CASSSSGKQTQYF
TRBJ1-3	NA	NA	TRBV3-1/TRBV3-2	TGTGCCAGCAGCCGGGACTCTGGAAACACCATATATTTT	CASSRDSGNTIYF
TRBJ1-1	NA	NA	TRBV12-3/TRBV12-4	TGTGCCAGCAGTGGACGACCGAACACTGAAGCTTTCTTT	CASSGRPNTEAFF
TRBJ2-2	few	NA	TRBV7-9	TGTGCCAGCAGCTCCCGGGCCGCGAACACCGGGGAGCTGTTTTTT	CASSSRAANTGELFF
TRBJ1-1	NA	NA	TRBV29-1	TGCAGCGTTGAAGATCCCGGCAGGGCCTCCGGGAACACTGAAGCTTTCTTT	CSVEDPGRASGNTEAFF
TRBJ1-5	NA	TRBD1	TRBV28	TGTGCCAGCAGTTTATCCCAACAGGGGCATAGCAATCAGCCCCAGCATTTT	CASSLSQQGHSNQPQHF
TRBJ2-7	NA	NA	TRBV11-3	TGTGCCAGCAGCTCCGCCTCCAGTAGCTACGAGCAGTACTTC	CASSSASSSYEQYF
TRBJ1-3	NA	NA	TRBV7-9	TGTGCCAGCAGCCACAACCTCGTCAAGTCTGGAAACACCATATATTTT	CASSHNLVKSGNTIYF
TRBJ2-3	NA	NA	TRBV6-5	TGTGCCAGCAGTTACGCAGTGACTACTAGCACAGATACGCAGTATTTT	CASSYAVTTSTDTQYF
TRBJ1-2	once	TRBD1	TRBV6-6	TGTGCCAGCAACCCACAGGGGGGAAATGGCTACACCTTC	CASNPQGGNGYTF
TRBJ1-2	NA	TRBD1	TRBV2	TGTGCCAGCGGGACAGAGCTTAACTATGGCTACACCTTC	CASGTELNYGYTF
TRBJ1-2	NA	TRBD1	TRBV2	TGTGCCAGCAGTGTAGAAACAGGGGGTCTTGGCTACACCTTC	CASSVETGGLGYTF
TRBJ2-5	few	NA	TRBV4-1	TGCGCCAGCAGCCCCTCTACTTACCAAGAGACCCAGTACTTC	CASSPSTYQETQYF
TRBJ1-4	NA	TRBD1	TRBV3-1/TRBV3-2	TGTGCCAGCAGCCAAGGACAGGGGAACCTGGCCGGTGAAAAACTGTTTTTT	CASSQGQGNLAGEKLFF
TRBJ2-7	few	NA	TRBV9	TGTGCCAGCAGCGCTGGGGGGTTCATGGGGCACGAGCAGTACTTC	CASSAGGFMGHEQYF
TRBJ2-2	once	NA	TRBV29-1	TGCAGCGTGAAGTTTCTTGGGCCAAACACCGGGGAGCTGTTTTTT	CSVKFLGPNTGELFF
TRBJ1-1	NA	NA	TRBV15	TGTGCCACCAGCAGCCGAGGACGGCGCGGAGCTTTCTTT	CATSSRGRRGAFF
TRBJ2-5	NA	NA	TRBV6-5	TGTGCCAGCAGCCCAGGGGACGAGACCCAGTACTTC	CASSPGDETQYF
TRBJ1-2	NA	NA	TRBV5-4	TGTGCCAGCAGCGATACAGGGAACTATGGCTACACCTTC	CASSDTGNYGYTF
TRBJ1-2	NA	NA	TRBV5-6	TGTGCCAGCAGCCCCCGGGGGGGCCGTAGTGGCTACACCTTC	CASSPRGGRSGYTF
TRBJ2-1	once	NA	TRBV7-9	TGTGCCAGCAGCTCCGAGGTACTCAGCTACAATGAGCAGTTCTTC	CASSSEVLSYNEQFF
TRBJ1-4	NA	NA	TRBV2	TGTGCCAGCAGTGTTTGGGCAGGGGCTAATGAAAAACTGTTTTTT	CASSVWAGANEKLFF
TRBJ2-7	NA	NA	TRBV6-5	TGTGCCAGCAGTTACTCGACACCCCGGTCCTACGAGCAGTACTTC	CASSYSTPRSYEQYF
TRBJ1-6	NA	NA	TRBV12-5	TGTGCTAGTGGTTTGCCCGAGGAACTTTCACCCCTCCACTTT	CASGLPEELSPLHF
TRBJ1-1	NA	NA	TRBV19	TGTGCCAGTAGTATCAAAGGGGTACATGAAGCTTTCTTT	CASSIKGVHEAFF